What follows describes a single TCR beta chain. No antigen is known for it. This CDR3 comprises 13 residues. Germline V lookup: CDR1 LNHDA, CDR2 SQIVND (reference sequence). Trimming removed 5 bases from V and 7 bases from J, with 12 bases in between. For the second PCR, which ran for about 6 to 11 cycles, a sample-barcoded 5' primer and a J-beta primer mix were used. TCRdb passed the 5' RACE reads through MiXCR, listing each CDR3 protein once. The top ten hold around 0.75% of the sample, which has roughly 1,000,000 distinct CDR3 sequences, approximately 25% seen once. The sample belongs to a study of blood T cells in healthy people across ages. Regarding the study as a whole: Changes seen in expanded clonotypes were possibly confounded by donor CMV status left unknown.

These data also formed part of another study, on T cells of mothers and their children. That work contributes: Donation came from a few healthy Caucasian mothers together with their six children.

The source is a girl aged 2-10 years in good health. Sequencing was done on a sample of blood. The chain carries TRBV19 and TRBJ2-1, with a weak D call TRBD1 (6 bases). The CDR3 DNA follows: TGTGCCAGTAGTCCGATACAGGGAAATGAGCAGTTCTTC. Translated, it gives CASSPIQGNEQFF.